The present T cell receptor beta chain was sequenced within a study of human versus mouse CDR3 diversity and MHC coevolution. General observations from the study: Human CDR3s averaged more deletions and insertions than mouse CDR3s.

Data came from immunoSEQ multiplex PCR; TCRdb stores just in-frame clones and leaves some out. Of 80,000 or so clones listed, roughly 95% are singletons. In regard to this clone: The antigen remains undetermined.

The germline V gene encodes CDR1 SGHTA and CDR2 FQGTGA. This CDR3 is 12 amino acids long. V lost 5 bases and J 6 bases, leaving 9 bases between the germline ends. The chain recombines TRBV7-3 with TRBJ2-3; no definite D call. The receptor comes from a person aged 30 to 70 in good health. Specimen: naive CD4+ T cells from blood. Specified subset: CD45RO-negative CD62L-positive naive CD4 T cells. The CDR3 DNA reads TGTGCCAGCAGCCCATACGGGGATACGCAGTATTTT. Translation gives CASSPYGDTQYF.